The source of this T cell receptor (beta chain) is a study of blood T cell repertoires in COVID-19. In the authors' workflow: Estimation of nucleated cell counts was performed using reference gene primer amplification. Here immunoSEQ multiplex PCR was the method, and the copy in TCRdb shows in-frame clones only, minus some. Clone size and V and J calls were adopted from that table, with D and trimming inferred from the DNA. The table has 350,000 to 550,000 clones, 75% to 90% seen once. Participants had their cohort set by participant-reported clinical history. This CDR3 is 16 amino acids long. The V end was cut by 6 bases, the J end by 1 base, with 16 bases between. Germline V gives CDR1 SNHLY, CDR2 FYNNEI.

The specimen sequenced was PBMCs or T cells enriched from blood (not recorded which). This sequence was found in a man between 25 and 39 years old who had recovered from COVID-19. V gene TRBV2 combines with J gene TRBJ1-5, with a weak D call TRBD1 (5 bases). The CDR3: CASRKEQGLSNQPQHF. The DNA for the CDR3 is TGTGCCAGCAGGAAAGAGCAGGGACTGAGCAATCAGCCCCAGCATTTT.